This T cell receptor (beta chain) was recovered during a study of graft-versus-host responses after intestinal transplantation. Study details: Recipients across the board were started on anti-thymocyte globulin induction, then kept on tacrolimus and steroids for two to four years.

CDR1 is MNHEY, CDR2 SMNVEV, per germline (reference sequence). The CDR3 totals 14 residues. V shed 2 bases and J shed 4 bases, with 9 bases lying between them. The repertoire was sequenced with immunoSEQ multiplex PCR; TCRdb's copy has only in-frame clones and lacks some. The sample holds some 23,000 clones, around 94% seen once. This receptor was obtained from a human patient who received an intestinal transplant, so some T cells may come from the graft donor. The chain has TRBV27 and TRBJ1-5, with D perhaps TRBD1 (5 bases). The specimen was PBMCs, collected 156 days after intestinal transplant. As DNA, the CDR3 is TGTGCCAGCAGTTTAGGTCAGGGTAATCAGCCCCAGCATTTT. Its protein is CASSLGQGNQPQHF.